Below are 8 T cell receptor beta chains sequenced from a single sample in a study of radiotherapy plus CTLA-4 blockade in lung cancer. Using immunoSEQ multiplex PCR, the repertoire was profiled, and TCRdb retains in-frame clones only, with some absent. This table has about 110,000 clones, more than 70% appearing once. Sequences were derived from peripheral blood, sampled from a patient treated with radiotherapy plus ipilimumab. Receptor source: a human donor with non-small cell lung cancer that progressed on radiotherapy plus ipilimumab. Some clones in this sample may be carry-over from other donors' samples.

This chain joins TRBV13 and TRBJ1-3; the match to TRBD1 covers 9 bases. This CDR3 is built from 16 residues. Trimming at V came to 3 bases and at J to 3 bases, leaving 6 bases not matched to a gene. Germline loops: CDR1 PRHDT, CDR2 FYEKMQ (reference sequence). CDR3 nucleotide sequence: TGTGCCAGCAGCTTGGGCGACAGGGGGTATGGAAACACCATATATTTT. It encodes CASSLGDRGYGNTIYF.

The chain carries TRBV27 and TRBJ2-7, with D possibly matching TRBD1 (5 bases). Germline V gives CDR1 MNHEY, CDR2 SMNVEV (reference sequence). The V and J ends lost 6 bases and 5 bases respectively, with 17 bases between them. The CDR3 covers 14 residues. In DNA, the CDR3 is TGTGCCAGCAGGATTAAGGCAGGGAACAACGAGCAGTACTTC. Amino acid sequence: CASRIKAGNNEQYF.

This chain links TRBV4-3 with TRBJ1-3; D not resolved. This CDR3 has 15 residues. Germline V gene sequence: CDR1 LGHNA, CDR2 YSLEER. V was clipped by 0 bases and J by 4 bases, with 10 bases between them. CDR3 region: CASSQDPGFGNTIYF. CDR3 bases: TGCGCCAGCAGCCAAGATCCAGGTTTCGGAAACACCATATATTTT.

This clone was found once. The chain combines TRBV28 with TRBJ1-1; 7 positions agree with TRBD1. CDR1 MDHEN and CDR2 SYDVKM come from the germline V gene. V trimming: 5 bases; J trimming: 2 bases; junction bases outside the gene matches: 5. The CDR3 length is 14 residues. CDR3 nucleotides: TGTGCCAGCAGTCCAGGGGGATTCAACACTGAAGCTTTCTTT. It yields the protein CASSPGGFNTEAFF.

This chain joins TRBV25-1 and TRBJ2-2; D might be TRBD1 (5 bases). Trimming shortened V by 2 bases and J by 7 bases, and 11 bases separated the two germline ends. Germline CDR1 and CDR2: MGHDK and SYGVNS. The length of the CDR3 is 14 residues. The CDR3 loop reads CASSEQGGDGELFF. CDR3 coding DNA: TGTGCCAGCAGTGAACAGGGTGGGGACGGGGAGCTGTTTTTT.

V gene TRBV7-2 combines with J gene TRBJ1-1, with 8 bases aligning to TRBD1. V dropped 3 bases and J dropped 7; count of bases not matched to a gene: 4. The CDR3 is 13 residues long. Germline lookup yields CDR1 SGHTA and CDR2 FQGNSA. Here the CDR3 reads CASSLKGQGEAFF. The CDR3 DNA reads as TGTGCCAGCAGCTTGAAAGGACAGGGTGAAGCTTTCTTT. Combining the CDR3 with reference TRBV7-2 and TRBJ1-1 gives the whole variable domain GAGVSQSPSNKVTEKGKDVELRCDPISGHTALYWYRQSLGQGLEFLIYFQGNSAPDKSGLPSDRFSAERTGGSVSTLTIQRTQQEDSAVYLCASSLKGQGEAFFGQGTRLTVV.

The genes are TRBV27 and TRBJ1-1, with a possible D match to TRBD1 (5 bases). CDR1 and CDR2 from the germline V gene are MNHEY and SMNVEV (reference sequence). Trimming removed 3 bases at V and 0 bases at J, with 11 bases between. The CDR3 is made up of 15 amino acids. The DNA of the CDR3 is TGTGCCAGCAGTTTTGGGGCTGGGGTGAACACTGAAGCTTTCTTT. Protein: CASSFGAGVNTEAFF.

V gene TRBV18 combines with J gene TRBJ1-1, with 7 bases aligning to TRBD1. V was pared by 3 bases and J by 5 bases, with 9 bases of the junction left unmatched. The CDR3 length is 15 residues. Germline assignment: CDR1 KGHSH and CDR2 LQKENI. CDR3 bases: TGTGCCAGCTCACCTCGCGACAGGGCGTTTACTGAAGCTTTCTTT. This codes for CASSPRDRAFTEAFF.